This T cell receptor beta chain was retrieved from a study of cytomegalovirus exposure and HLA in healthy donors listed by TCRdb under 2017. For the study in its entirety: According to an earlier analysis of 450 to 650 of the donors, about 179 million T cells yielded 100 million or so unique TCR beta sequences and about 300 Gb of sequence data. Along with the roughly 700-subject first cohort, a separate validation cohort of over a hundred different subjects was used. On average, around 230,000 unique TCR beta nucleotide sequences were sequenced per donor among 350 to 400 genotyped donors of the cohort, with roughly a sixth of those sequences being non-productive. Donor age, sex, ethnicity and CMV serostatus were compiled together with the repertoire data. Class I and class II HLA loci were covered by the typing at four-digit resolution. An early release that covered about 600 HLA-typed donors contained approximately 300 gigabases of sequencing data and tens of millions of unique TCR sequences. A later genetic analysis used genome-wide SNP genotypes for about 65% of the 666 donors, treating that subset as a discovery cohort. The study used immunosequencing to profile the T cell repertoires of 666 subjects and linked those repertoires to cytomegalovirus serostatus. High-throughput TCR immunosequencing, statistical association of individual TCRs with disease status, and machine learning were combined to predict cytomegalovirus infection status. To study patterns of TCR occurrence, a later analysis re-analyzed previously published TCR beta repertoires from around 670 donors and added high-resolution HLA genotyping. All discovery cohort repertoires had been generated using a single sequencing platform. Typing coverage varied by locus: roughly 620-630 donors for A, B, C, DRB1 and DQB1; more than 500 for DQA1; nearly 610 for DPA1; more than 450 for DPB1. An earlier analysis of about 600 of the donors used high-throughput TCR beta sequencing to judge whether each TCR beta V gene segment behaved as functional or pseudogenic. The later analysis used no new phenotypic data to find candidate immune exposures, relying instead on TCR beta sequences and their occurrence across donors. Roughly five DR-DQ haplotypes were treated as single units for association and clustering because of strong linkage in the cohort. The genetic ancestry cluster associated with self-reported Caucasian donors included 81% of the roughly 400 genotyped donors. The aim of the study was to test whether cataloging public T cell receptors could identify signatures of past pathogen exposure.

Library preparation was by the immunoSEQ multiplex PCR assay. For the multiplex PCR, a mixture combining 60 forward primers for TCR Vbeta segments and 13 reverse primers for TCR Jbeta segments was used. The CDR3 region of rearranged TCR beta genes was amplified from genomic DNA by a multiplex PCR assay. The amplified TCR beta libraries were sequenced on the Illumina HiSeq System as 87-base-pair reads. The original methods were these. Across the 640 or so repertoires, a later analysis counted roughly 77 million unique TCR beta chains, some 11 million of which were shared by at least two donors. Raw reads were error-corrected and collapsed into unique sequences with a nearest-neighbor algorithm that merged closely related sequences to remove PCR and sequencing errors. Alignment of CDR3 sequences to IMGT reference sequences was used to assign V, D and J gene segments. For a sequence to be retained, at least a six-nucleotide match to both a V gene segment and a J gene segment was required. Rearrangements were called productive when the CDR3 lacked stop codons and stayed in frame with V and J; all others were non-productive. CDR3 was defined by IMGT convention, running from the second conserved V-encoded cysteine to the conserved J-encoded phenylalanine. The earlier analysis of about 530 of the donors excluded any sequence lacking an unambiguous match to a single V gene segment. An earlier analysis of over 450 of the donors classified V segments as functional when productive rearrangements were above 56.7% and as segregating when the standard deviation between donors was above 5%. A statistical classification framework was built to diagnose cytomegalovirus status from the catalog of TCR beta chain sequences. In a later analysis, TCR nucleotide sequences were compared against IMGT/GENE-DB human TR gene sequences so that V and J genes could be assigned. Using the TCRdist pipeline, a later analysis assigned CDR3 sequences along with most-parsimonious VDJ recombination scenarios. In a later analysis, each TCR beta chain was defined by its CDR3 amino acid sequence together with its V-gene family, and reads lacking a unique V-gene family were excluded. To address suspected cross-contamination and a sequencing artifact, a later analysis removed 592 highly shared, low-generation-probability nucleotide sequences. For each public chain, a later analysis derived a clonal expansion index from normalized ranks of inferred template counts within each repertoire. In a later analysis, generation probabilities were computed with a VDJ recombination model fitted to out-of-frame rearrangements, and the resulting probabilities were checked against IGoR. In a later analysis, TCR-TCR, TCR-HLA and TCR-CMV co-occurrence was scored with hypergeometric tests, and a repertoire-size bias correction was applied to TCR pairs. A later analysis estimated false discovery rates by permuting HLA or CMV assignments 20 times. In a later analysis, co-occurring TCRs were grouped with DBSCAN, and TCRdist sequence similarity was added when clustering was performed within HLA-allele-positive subsets. Repertoires with fewer than 30,000 or more than 120,000 public chains were left out of co-occurrence clustering, as were five repertoires with anomalous nucleotide sharing. TCRdb stores this immuneACCESS table with in-frame sequences only. Part of the clones is absent; in the studies checked, under half of the shortfall reflects unresolved V genes, and no reason is known for the rest. The DNA gave D and trimming, while V, J and clone size come from that table. The sample has about 190,000 clones on record, roughly 80% of them singletons. Around 5.9% of the sample belongs to the ten largest clones.

Study-level results and caveats: A later analysis associated 15,000 to 20,000 TCR beta sequences with specific HLA alleles at a false discovery rate of 0.05. The only immune exposure information available for the cohort was CMV serostatus. The presence/absence analyses assumed that sequencing depth was roughly uniform across donors, and that assumption may not be true. In the study, about 150 TCR beta chains were listed as associated with cytomegalovirus. A further reported finding was that TCR beta sequences accurately predicted the HLA-A and HLA-B alleles for most subjects in the first cohort. Across donors, most TCR sequences were observed very rarely, whereas some public TCRs were present in many individuals. The authors suggested that the approach could potentially be generalized to other disease states and immunological phenotypes. In a later genetic analysis, a missense DCLRE1C variant was associated with V-gene and J-gene trimming of TCR beta chains, and the association was replicated in an independent cohort. The sequencing pipeline was judged likely to have produced a cluster of highly shared sequence variants as a technical artifact. In a later analysis, the rate of TCR association differed among HLA loci, with DRB1 alleles having the most associated TCRs and HLA-C alleles having the fewest. In a later analysis, HLA-associated TCR beta chains were found to be more clonally expanded and to have lower generation probabilities than equally common non-associated chains. In vitro tests confirmed that a few of the cytomegalovirus-associated TCR beta chains recognize cytomegalovirus antigens. Some IMGT-functional V segments, including TRBV6-2 and TRBV6-3, could not be told apart with the 87-base-pair reads, so those segments were excluded. Linkage disequilibrium might explain the correlated functional status among segregating V segments, but an unknown experimental factor could not be ruled out. The classifier was reported to diagnose cytomegalovirus status with high specificity and sensitivity in both the original cohort and the validation cohort. Only TCR beta chains were sequenced in this cohort, and the absence of alpha or paired-chain data limited detectable features. Assigning TCR associations to individual alleles was difficult when HLA alleles, especially DR and DQ, strongly co-occurred. Because counts were too low, roughly 17 rarely observed V segments, including chromosome 9 orphons, were left out of the earlier analysis of 587 of the donors. Most CMV-associated TCR beta chains appeared to be HLA-restricted in a later analysis, and the HLA associations seemed to be driven largely by CMV exposure. Several of the top co-occurrence clusters appeared to be linked to parvovirus B19, influenza, CMV and Epstein-Barr virus, according to a later analysis. Broadly in line with IMGT annotations, most TCR beta V segments showed up in productive rearrangements about 90% or about 30% of the time in an earlier analysis of 587 of the donors. Because some donors lacked HLA typing at each locus, the association tests relied only on the typed subset. In a later genetic analysis, fewer N-insertions in productive TCRs were reported among donors in an Asian-associated ancestry cluster than the 666-donor mean.

In total, around 600 healthy bone marrow donors made up the cohort. All cohort members were sampled while nominally healthy, although unrecorded immune exposures were likely present. The donor tested CMV seropositive and was one of the 289 seropositive cohort members. Every donor gave a peripheral blood sample, and the peripheral blood mononuclear cells from that sample were used for TCR beta sequencing. The Qiagen DNeasy Blood Extraction Kit was used to extract genomic DNA from the blood cell samples. Turning to this clone: Its antigen remains unidentified. Per-base quality was not reported, and no clone a single base away is much larger than it. Other DNA sequences of this sample code for an identical CDR3.

Its CDR3 holds 13 amino acids, cysteine through phenylalanine. Of the read, only the CDR3 DNA is kept; its 39 bases are in frame from base 1. The germline V gene specifies KGHSH as CDR1 and LQKENI as CDR2. The junction carries 3 bases between V and J, which are trimmed by 1 base and 0 bases respectively. The clonotype originates from a young woman in good health and CMV-seropositive. Recombination connected TRBV18 to TRBJ1-1; the D gene cannot be resolved reliably. Sequenced: PBMCs. The CDR3 region has the sequence CASSPLMNTEAFF. The DNA sequence is as follows: TGTGCCAGCTCACCACTAATGAACACTGAAGCTTTCTTT.